This T cell receptor beta chain was observed in a study of T cells after yellow fever vaccination. Study outcomes and limitations: The secondary T-cell response peaked on day 5, not day 15, but was weaker. Post-booster reappearance was seen for most primary-vaccination clones (around 96% CD4, 80% to 90% CD8). It was a small share of clonotypes that appeared in both CD4 and CD8 compartments.

In making TCR cDNA, 5'RACE template switching added a universal primer site and UMIs to it. TCRdb reprocessed the 5' RACE reads via MiXCR and lists one record per CDR3 protein. The sample has under 600,000 distinct CDR3 sequences, 20% to 25% seen once. There are a few counts of this clonotype. As yet, its antigen is unknown. Germline V lookup: CDR1 SGHRS, CDR2 YFSETQ. This CDR3 has 17 residues. The V segment lost 4 bases and the J segment 0 bases; nucleotides outside the gene matches: 6. The origin of this receptor is a man between 18 and 29 years old who received the YFV17D yellow fever vaccine. The chain has TRBV5-1 and TRBJ2-5; 13 nucleotides agree with TRBD2. The input for sequencing was PBMCs, taken roughly 20 days after the first yellow fever vaccination. The CDR3 DNA follows: TGCGCCAGCAGCAGACTAGCGGGGGGAGCAAACCAAGAGACCCAGTACTTC. It specifies CASSRLAGGANQETQYF.